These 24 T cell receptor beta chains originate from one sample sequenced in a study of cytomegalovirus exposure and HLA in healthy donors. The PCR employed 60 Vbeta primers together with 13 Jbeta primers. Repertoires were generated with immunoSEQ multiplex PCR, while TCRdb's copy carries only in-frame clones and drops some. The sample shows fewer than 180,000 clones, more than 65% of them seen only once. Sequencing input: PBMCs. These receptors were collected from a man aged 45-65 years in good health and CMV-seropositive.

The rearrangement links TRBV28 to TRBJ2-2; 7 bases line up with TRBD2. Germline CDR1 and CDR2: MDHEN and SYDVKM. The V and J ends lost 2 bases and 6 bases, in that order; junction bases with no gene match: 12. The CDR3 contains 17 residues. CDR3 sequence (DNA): TGTGCCAGCAGTTTACGGCTAGCGGCCGGAACGGCCGGGGAGCTGTTTTTT. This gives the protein CASSLRLAAGTAGELFF.

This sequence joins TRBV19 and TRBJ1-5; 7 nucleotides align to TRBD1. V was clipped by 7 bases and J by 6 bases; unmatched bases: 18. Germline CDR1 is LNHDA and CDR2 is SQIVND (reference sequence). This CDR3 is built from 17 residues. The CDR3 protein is CASTLGSAGGRGQPQHF. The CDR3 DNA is TGTGCCAGTACATTAGGGTCAGCAGGGGGAAGGGGTCAGCCCCAGCATTTT.

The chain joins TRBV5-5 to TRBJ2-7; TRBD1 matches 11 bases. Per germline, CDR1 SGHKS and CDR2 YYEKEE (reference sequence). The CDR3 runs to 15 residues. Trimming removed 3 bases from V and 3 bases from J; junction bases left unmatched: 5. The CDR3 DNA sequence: TGTGCCAGCAGCTGGACAGGGGGCGGGAGCTACGAGCAGTACTTC. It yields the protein CASSWTGGGSYEQYF.

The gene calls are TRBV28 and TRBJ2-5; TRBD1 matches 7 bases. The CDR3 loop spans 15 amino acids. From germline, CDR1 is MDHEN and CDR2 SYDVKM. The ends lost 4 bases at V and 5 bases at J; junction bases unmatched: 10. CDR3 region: CASSSIQGWMETQYF. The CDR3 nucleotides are TGTGCCAGCAGTTCAATACAGGGGTGGATGGAGACCCAGTACTTC.

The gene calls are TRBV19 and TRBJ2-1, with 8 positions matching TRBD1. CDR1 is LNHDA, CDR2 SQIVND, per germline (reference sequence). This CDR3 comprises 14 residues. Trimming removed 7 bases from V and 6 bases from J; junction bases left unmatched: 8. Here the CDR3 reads CASKRQGAINEQFF. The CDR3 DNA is TGTGCCAGTAAGAGGCAGGGGGCTATCAATGAGCAGTTCTTC. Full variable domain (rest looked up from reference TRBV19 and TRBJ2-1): DGGITQSPKYLFRKEGQNVTLSCEQNLNHDAMYWYRQDPGQGLRLIYYSQIVNDFQKGDIAEGYSVSREKKESFPLTVTSAQKNPTAFYLCASKRQGAINEQFFGPGTRLTVL.

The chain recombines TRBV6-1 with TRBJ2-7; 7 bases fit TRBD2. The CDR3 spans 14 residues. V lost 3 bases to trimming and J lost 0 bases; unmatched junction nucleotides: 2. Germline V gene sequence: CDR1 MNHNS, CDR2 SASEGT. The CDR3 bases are TGTGCCAGCAGTGACCTAGCGGTCTCCTACGAGCAGTACTTC. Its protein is CASSDLAVSYEQYF.

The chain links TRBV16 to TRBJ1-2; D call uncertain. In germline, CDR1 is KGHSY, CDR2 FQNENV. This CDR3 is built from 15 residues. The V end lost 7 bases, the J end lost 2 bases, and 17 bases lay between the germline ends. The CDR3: CASNEVGGQNYGYTF. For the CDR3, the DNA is TGTGCCAGCAACGAGGTAGGAGGGCAGAACTATGGCTACACCTTC.

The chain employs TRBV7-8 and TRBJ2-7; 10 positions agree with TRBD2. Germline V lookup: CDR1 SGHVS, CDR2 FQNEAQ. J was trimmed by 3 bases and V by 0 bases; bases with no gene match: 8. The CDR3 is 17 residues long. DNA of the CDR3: TGTGCCAGCAGCTTAGCGCGGGCAGCGGGAGGGGGCTACGAGCAGTACTTC. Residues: CASSLARAAGGGYEQYF.

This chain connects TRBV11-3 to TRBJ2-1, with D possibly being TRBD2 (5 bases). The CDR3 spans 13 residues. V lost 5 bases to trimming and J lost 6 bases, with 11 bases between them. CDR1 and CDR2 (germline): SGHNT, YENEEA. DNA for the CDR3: TGTGCCAGCAGCGTCCGGGATTTCAATGAGCAGTTCTTC. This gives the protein CASSVRDFNEQFF.

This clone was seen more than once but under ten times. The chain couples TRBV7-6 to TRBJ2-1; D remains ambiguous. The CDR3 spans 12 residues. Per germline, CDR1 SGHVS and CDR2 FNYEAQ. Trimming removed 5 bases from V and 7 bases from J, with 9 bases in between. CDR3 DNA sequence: TGTGCCAGCAGCGCAGGAACGAATGAGCAGTTCTTC. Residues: CASSAGTNEQFF.

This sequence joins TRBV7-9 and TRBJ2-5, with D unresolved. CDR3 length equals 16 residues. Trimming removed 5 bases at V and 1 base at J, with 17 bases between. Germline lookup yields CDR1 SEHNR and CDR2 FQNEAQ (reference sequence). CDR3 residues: CASSRSPRLSQETQYF. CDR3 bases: TGTGCCAGCAGCCGTAGCCCGCGCCTGAGCCAAGAGACCCAGTACTTC.

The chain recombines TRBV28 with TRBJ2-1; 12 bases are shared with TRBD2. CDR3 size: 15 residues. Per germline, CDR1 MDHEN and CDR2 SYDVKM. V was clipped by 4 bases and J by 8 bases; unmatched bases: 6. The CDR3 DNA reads TGTGCCAGCAGTTCACCCTCTAGCGGGAGGGATGAGCAGTTCTTC. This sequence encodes CASSSPSSGRDEQFF. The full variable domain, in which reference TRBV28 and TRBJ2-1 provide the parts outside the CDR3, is DVKVTQSSRYLVKRTGEKVFLECVQDMDHENMFWYRQDPGLGLRLIYFSYDVKMKEKGDIPEGYSVSREKKERFSLILESASTNQTSMYLCASSSPSSGRDEQFFGPGTRLTVL.

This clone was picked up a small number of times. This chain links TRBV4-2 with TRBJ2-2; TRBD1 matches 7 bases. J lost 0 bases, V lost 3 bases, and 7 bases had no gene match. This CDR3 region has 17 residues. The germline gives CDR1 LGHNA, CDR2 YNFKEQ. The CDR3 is CASSHPRQGTNTGELFF. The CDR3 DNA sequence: TGTGCCAGCAGCCACCCTAGACAGGGCACGAACACCGGGGAGCTGTTTTTT.

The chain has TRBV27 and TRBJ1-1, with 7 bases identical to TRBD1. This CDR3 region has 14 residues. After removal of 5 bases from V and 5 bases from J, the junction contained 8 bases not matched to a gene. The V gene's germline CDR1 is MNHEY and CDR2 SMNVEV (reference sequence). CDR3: CASSPRQGWTEAFF. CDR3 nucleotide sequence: TGTGCCAGCAGTCCACGACAGGGATGGACTGAAGCTTTCTTT.

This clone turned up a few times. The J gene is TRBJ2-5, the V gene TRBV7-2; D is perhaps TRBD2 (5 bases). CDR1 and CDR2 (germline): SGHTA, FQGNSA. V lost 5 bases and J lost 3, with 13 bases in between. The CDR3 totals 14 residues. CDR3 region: CASSPGSLKETQYF. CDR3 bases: TGTGCCAGCAGCCCGGGGAGCCTAAAAGAGACCCAGTACTTC.

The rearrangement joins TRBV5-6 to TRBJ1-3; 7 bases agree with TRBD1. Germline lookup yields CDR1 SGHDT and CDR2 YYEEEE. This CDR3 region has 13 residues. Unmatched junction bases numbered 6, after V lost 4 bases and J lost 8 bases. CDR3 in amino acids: CASSPQGGHTIYF. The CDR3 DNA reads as TGTGCCAGCAGCCCCCAGGGGGGTCACACCATATATTTT.

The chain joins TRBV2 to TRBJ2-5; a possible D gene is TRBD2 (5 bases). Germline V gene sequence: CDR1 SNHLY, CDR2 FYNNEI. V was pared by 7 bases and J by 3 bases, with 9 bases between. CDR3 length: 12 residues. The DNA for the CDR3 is TGTGCCAGCAATGAGGGCGAAGAGACCCAGTACTTC. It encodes CASNEGEETQYF. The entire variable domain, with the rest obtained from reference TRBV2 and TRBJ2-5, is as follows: EPEVTQTPSHQVTQMGQEVILRCVPISNHLYFYWYRQILGQKVEFLVSFYNNEISEKSEIFDDQFSVERPDGSNFTLKIRSTKLEDSAMYFCASNEGEETQYFGPGTRLLVL.

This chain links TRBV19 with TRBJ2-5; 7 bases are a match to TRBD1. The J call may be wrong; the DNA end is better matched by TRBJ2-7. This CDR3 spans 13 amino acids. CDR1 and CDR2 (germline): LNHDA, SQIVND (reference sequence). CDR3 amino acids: CASSPRTGYEQYF. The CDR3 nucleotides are TGTGCCAGTAGTCCACGGACAGGCTACGAGCAGTACTTC.

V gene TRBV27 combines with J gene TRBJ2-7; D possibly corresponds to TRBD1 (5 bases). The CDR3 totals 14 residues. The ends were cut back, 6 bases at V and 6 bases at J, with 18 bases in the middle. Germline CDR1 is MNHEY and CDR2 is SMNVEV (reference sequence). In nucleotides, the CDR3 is TGTGCCAGCAGAAGGGGTCCGAGCTTCCCCGAGCAGTACTTC. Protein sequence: CASRRGPSFPEQYF.

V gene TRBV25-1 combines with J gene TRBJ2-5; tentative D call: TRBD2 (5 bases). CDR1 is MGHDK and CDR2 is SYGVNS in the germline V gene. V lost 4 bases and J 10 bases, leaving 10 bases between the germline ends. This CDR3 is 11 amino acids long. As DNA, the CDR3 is TGTGCCAGCAGTGCCGTCGGGATCCAGTACTTC. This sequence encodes CASSAVGIQYF.

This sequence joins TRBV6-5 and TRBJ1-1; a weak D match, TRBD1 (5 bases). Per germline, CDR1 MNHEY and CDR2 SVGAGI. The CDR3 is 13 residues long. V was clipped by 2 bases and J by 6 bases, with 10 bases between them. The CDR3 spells CASSYGGTAEAFF. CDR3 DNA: TGTGCCAGCAGTTACGGGGGGACCGCTGAAGCTTTCTTT.

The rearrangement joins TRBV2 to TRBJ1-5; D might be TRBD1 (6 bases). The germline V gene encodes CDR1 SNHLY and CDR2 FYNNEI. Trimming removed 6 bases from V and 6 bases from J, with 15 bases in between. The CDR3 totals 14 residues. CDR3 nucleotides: TGTGCCAGCAGGGCCACAGGGACGGGTCAGCCCCAGCATTTT. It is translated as CASRATGTGQPQHF. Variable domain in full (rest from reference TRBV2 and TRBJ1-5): EPEVTQTPSHQVTQMGQEVILRCVPISNHLYFYWYRQILGQKVEFLVSFYNNEISEKSEIFDDQFSVERPDGSNFTLKIRSTKLEDSAMYFCASRATGTGQPQHFGDGTRLSIL.

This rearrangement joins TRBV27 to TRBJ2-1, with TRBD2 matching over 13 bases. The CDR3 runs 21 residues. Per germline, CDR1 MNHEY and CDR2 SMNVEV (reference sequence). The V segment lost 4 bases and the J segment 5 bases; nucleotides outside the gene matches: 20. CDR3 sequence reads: CASSSGLAGDLISVANNEQFF. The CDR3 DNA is TGTGCCAGCAGTTCCGGACTAGCGGGAGACTTGATATCAGTGGCGAACAATGAGCAGTTCTTC.

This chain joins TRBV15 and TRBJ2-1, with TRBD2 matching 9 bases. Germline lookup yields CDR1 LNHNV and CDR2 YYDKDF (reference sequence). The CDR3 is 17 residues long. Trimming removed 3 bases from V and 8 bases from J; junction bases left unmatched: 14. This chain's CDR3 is CATSSFDPGLALHEQFF. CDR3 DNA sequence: TGTGCCACCAGCAGTTTTGATCCGGGACTAGCTCTCCATGAGCAGTTCTTC.